This T cell receptor (beta chain) was found in a study of OX40 agonist ivuxolimab in advanced cancers. Broader study findings: The mean number of expanded clones was higher in CD8+ T cells than in CD4+. It was not determined which antigens were specifically recognized by the peripheral T cells that had undergone clonal expansion.

V lost 1 base and J lost 0, with 7 bases in between. Germline CDR1 SGHAT, CDR2 FQNNGV. The CDR3 totals 15 residues. About this clone itself: Antigen unknown.

TCRdb keeps only in-frame clones here, not all; method: immunoSEQ multiplex PCR. The sample includes tens of thousands of clones, about 85% of them seen just once. The TCR sequence derives from an adult with an advanced solid tumor such as melanoma, head and neck, liver or kidney cancer. Sample: CD4+ or CD8+ T cells sorted from blood, taken in a trial of the OX40 agonist ivuxolimab. V and J are TRBV11-2 and TRBJ2-1; D remains ambiguous. CDR3 sequence (DNA): TGTGCCAGCAGCTTAGGGGAAAGCTCCTACAATGAGCAGTTCTTC. Translated: CASSLGESSYNEQFF.